Listed below are T cell receptor beta chains from one sample, sequenced in a study of shared clonotypes between healthy human individuals. Clones were sequenced by immunoSEQ multiplex PCR, and TCRdb holds only the in-frame ones, with some missing. The sample includes some 1,100,000 clones, 75% to 80% of them seen just once. The sequencing input was memory CD4+ T cells from PBMCs. These receptors all come from a young man in good health. Some clones in this sample may be carry-over from other donors' samples. Each CDR3 is given with its conserved first and last residue. Each record gives: clone size, J gene, D gene, V gene, CDR3 DNA, CDR3 protein. The D gene is left open where the match is weak. Not all rows give a size; the values are once, few, many and, for expanded clones, a class.

abundance: once
j_gene: TRBJ2-2
d_gene: TRBD2
v_gene: TRBV19
CDR3nt: TGTGCCAGTAGTTCTCGGTTAGCGGGTACCGGGGAGCTGTTTTTT
CDR3aa: CASSSRLAGTGELFF

abundance: -
j_gene: TRBJ1-5
d_gene: -
v_gene: TRBV19
CDR3nt: TGTGCCAGTAGTATGAGGGCGCAGCCCCAGCATTTT
CDR3aa: CASSMRAQPQHF

abundance: -
j_gene: TRBJ1-1
d_gene: -
v_gene: TRBV29-1
CDR3nt: TGCAGCGTCGCCCCCGGGCCGAACACTGAAGCTTTCTTT
CDR3aa: CSVAPGPNTEAFF

abundance: -
j_gene: TRBJ2-6
d_gene: -
v_gene: TRBV4-3
CDR3nt: TGCGCCAGCAGCACCCGGGGCTCTGGGGCCAACGTCCTGACTTTC
CDR3aa: CASSTRGSGANVLTF

abundance: -
j_gene: TRBJ1-1
d_gene: -
v_gene: TRBV20-1
CDR3nt: TGCAGTGCGGTGTCGACGAAAGCTTTCTTT
CDR3aa: CSAVSTKAFF

abundance: -
j_gene: TRBJ2-3
d_gene: -
v_gene: TRBV5-1
CDR3nt: TGCGCCAGCAGCTTCCACACAGATACGCAGTATTTT
CDR3aa: CASSFHTDTQYF

abundance: -
j_gene: TRBJ2-7
d_gene: TRBD1
v_gene: TRBV7-2
CDR3nt: TGTGCCAGCAGCTTAAACAGGGGCGGCGAGCAGTACTTC
CDR3aa: CASSLNRGGEQYF

abundance: once
j_gene: TRBJ2-7
d_gene: -
v_gene: TRBV6-4
CDR3nt: TGTGCCAGCAGGGACACCTTGTTACTACGGGCGTTTTGGGTTTTCCACGAGCAGTACTTC
CDR3aa: CASRDTLLLRAFWVFHEQYF

abundance: -
j_gene: TRBJ2-3
d_gene: -
v_gene: TRBV5-1
CDR3nt: TGCGCCAGCAGCTTCAGTGGGGGGTTCACAGATACGCAGTATTTT
CDR3aa: CASSFSGGFTDTQYF

abundance: -
j_gene: TRBJ2-2
d_gene: TRBD2
v_gene: TRBV11-3
CDR3nt: TGTGCCAGCAGCACGAGACTAGCGGGTTCCACCGGGGAGCTGTTTTTT
CDR3aa: CASSTRLAGSTGELFF

abundance: few
j_gene: TRBJ1-2
d_gene: -
v_gene: TRBV6-5
CDR3nt: TGTGCCAGCATGGACGGATCCCAAATAACGGGCTACACCTTC
CDR3aa: CASMDGSQITGYTF

abundance: -
j_gene: TRBJ2-7
d_gene: TRBD1
v_gene: TRBV5-1
CDR3nt: TGCGCCAGCAGCTTGTACGGGACAGGAGATGTCTACGAGCAGTACTTC
CDR3aa: CASSLYGTGDVYEQYF

abundance: -
j_gene: TRBJ2-7
d_gene: -
v_gene: TRBV5-1
CDR3nt: TGCGCCAGCAGCAAAAATCGGGAGCACGAGCAGTACTTC
CDR3aa: CASSKNREHEQYF

abundance: -
j_gene: TRBJ2-3
d_gene: -
v_gene: TRBV15
CDR3nt: TGTGCCACCAGCAGAATGCGGGCGGGTCGGGCAGATACGCAGTATTTT
CDR3aa: CATSRMRAGRADTQYF

abundance: few
j_gene: TRBJ1-2
d_gene: -
v_gene: TRBV7-2
CDR3nt: TGTGCCAGCAGCTTAGCCCCGGGAAGGTATGGCTACACCTTC
CDR3aa: CASSLAPGRYGYTF

abundance: -
j_gene: TRBJ1-1
d_gene: TRBD1
v_gene: TRBV27
CDR3nt: TGTGCCAGCAGGGATCGACAGGGGGCGCTTACTGAAGCTTTCTTT
CDR3aa: CASRDRQGALTEAFF

abundance: -
j_gene: TRBJ2-4
d_gene: TRBD1
v_gene: TRBV2
CDR3nt: TGTGCCAGCAGCGCCATTCCCCAGGGGGCAAACATTCAGTACTTC
CDR3aa: CASSAIPQGANIQYF

abundance: -
j_gene: TRBJ1-1
d_gene: TRBD1
v_gene: TRBV28
CDR3nt: TGTGCCAGCAGTCCGGGACAGAGCACTGAAGCTTTCTTT
CDR3aa: CASSPGQSTEAFF

abundance: once
j_gene: TRBJ2-1
d_gene: -
v_gene: TRBV11-2
CDR3nt: TGTGCCAGCAGCTTACTTCCGGGATCGAACTACAATGAGCAGTTCTTC
CDR3aa: CASSLLPGSNYNEQFF

abundance: -
j_gene: TRBJ2-5
d_gene: TRBD1
v_gene: TRBV18
CDR3nt: TGTGCCAGCTCACTAAACGCCGTAGGGGGCTGGGAGACCCAGTACTTC
CDR3aa: CASSLNAVGGWETQYF

abundance: few
j_gene: TRBJ2-3
d_gene: -
v_gene: TRBV6-6
CDR3nt: TGTGCCAGCACCCCGGACAGTTCGACTAGCACAGATACGCAGTATTTT
CDR3aa: CASTPDSSTSTDTQYF

abundance: -
j_gene: TRBJ2-2
d_gene: -
v_gene: TRBV5-1
CDR3nt: TGCGCCAGCAGCCCAAGGACGGGGACCGGGGAGCTGTTTTTT
CDR3aa: CASSPRTGTGELFF

abundance: -
j_gene: TRBJ1-5
d_gene: TRBD1
v_gene: TRBV28
CDR3nt: TGTGCCAGCGGACAGGTCAATCAGCCCCAGCATTTT
CDR3aa: CASGQVNQPQHF

abundance: -
j_gene: TRBJ2-3
d_gene: -
v_gene: TRBV4-2
CDR3nt: TGTGCCAGCAGCCCCAACAGGAATACGCAGTATTTT
CDR3aa: CASSPNRNTQYF

abundance: -
j_gene: TRBJ2-4
d_gene: TRBD1
v_gene: TRBV5-6
CDR3nt: TGTGCCAGCAGCTCTCCCCACAGGACAGGGGAAAACATTCAGTACTTC
CDR3aa: CASSSPHRTGENIQYF

abundance: -
j_gene: TRBJ1-3
d_gene: TRBD1
v_gene: TRBV19
CDR3nt: TGTGCCAGTAGTATGGGACAGCGTTCCTACGGAAACACCATATATTTT
CDR3aa: CASSMGQRSYGNTIYF

abundance: -
j_gene: TRBJ1-4
d_gene: TRBD1
v_gene: TRBV18
CDR3nt: TGTGCCAGTACACTTAACAGGGGGCTGACGACTAATGAAAAACTGTTTTTT
CDR3aa: CASTLNRGLTTNEKLFF

abundance: -
j_gene: TRBJ1-1
d_gene: -
v_gene: TRBV19
CDR3nt: TGTGCCAGTTTGGGGAGGTCGAACACTGAAGCTTTCTTT
CDR3aa: CASLGRSNTEAFF

abundance: -
j_gene: TRBJ1-1
d_gene: TRBD1
v_gene: TRBV2
CDR3nt: TGTGCCAGCAGTGGGGACAGGGGGACGACTGAAGCTTTCTTT
CDR3aa: CASSGDRGTTEAFF

abundance: once
j_gene: TRBJ2-6
d_gene: -
v_gene: TRBV19
CDR3nt: TGTGCCAGTACCTTACAATTCTCTGGGGCCAACGTCCTGACTTTC
CDR3aa: CASTLQFSGANVLTF

abundance: -
j_gene: TRBJ2-5
d_gene: TRBD2
v_gene: TRBV29-1
CDR3nt: TGCAGCGCCGCATCGGGAGGGGAGACCCAGTACTTC
CDR3aa: CSAASGGETQYF

abundance: -
j_gene: TRBJ2-3
d_gene: -
v_gene: TRBV18
CDR3nt: TGTGCCAGCTCACCTAGTCAGATCAGCTCCACAGATACGCAGTATTTT
CDR3aa: CASSPSQISSTDTQYF

abundance: -
j_gene: TRBJ2-5
d_gene: TRBD2
v_gene: TRBV14
CDR3nt: TGTGCCAGCAGCCAACAACTAGCGGGGCAAGAGACCCAGTACTTC
CDR3aa: CASSQQLAGQETQYF

abundance: -
j_gene: TRBJ1-2
d_gene: TRBD1
v_gene: TRBV5-1
CDR3nt: TGCGCCAGCAGCTTCTACACAGGGGGCGCTGATGGCTACACCTTC
CDR3aa: CASSFYTGGADGYTF

abundance: many
j_gene: TRBJ2-2
d_gene: -
v_gene: TRBV27
CDR3nt: TGTGCCAGCAGACTCGCTACAGGGGGGGTGTCCGGGGAGCTGTTTTTT
CDR3aa: CASRLATGGVSGELFF

abundance: -
j_gene: TRBJ1-1
d_gene: -
v_gene: TRBV29-1
CDR3nt: TGCAGCGCCAGGGACACTTTGAACACTGAAGCTTTCTTT
CDR3aa: CSARDTLNTEAFF

abundance: -
j_gene: TRBJ2-5
d_gene: -
v_gene: TRBV5-6
CDR3nt: TGTGCCAGCAGCCGGTTACAGGGAAGCGGGGAGACCCAGTACTTC
CDR3aa: CASSRLQGSGETQYF

abundance: -
j_gene: TRBJ2-2
d_gene: -
v_gene: TRBV2
CDR3nt: TGTGCCAGCACTCCTAGGACGGTGAACACCGGGGAGCTGTTTTTT
CDR3aa: CASTPRTVNTGELFF